Each of the 3 T cell receptor beta chains below was sequenced from the same sample in a study of Graves' ophthalmopathy and Graves' hyperthyroidism (dated 2018 in TCRdb). Reads for this sample came from an Illumina HiSeq 2000. For repertoire sequencing, TCR beta CDR3 regions were amplified from RNA transcripts. The first round of RT-PCR was done with HTBI primers and the Qiagen OneStep RT-PCR kit, and was followed by a second round of multiplex PCR, then size selection and purification. In-frame beta chains were kept once TCRdb had trimmed the public reads at Q25 with fastp and called clones with MiXCR. One record per CDR3 amino acid sequence lists the most common genes and DNA. Recorded for this sample are 740,000 or so distinct CDR3 sequences; around 40% of them occurred a single time. 35% to 55% of the sample rests with the top ten. Sequencing was performed on peripheral blood. These receptor sequences come from an adult man with Graves' ophthalmopathy.

The chain combines TRBV10-1 with TRBJ2-3, with D perhaps matching TRBD1 (6 bases). Germline CDR1 reads WNHNN; CDR2 reads SYGVQD (reference sequence). The V gene lost 0 bases and the J gene lost 2 bases, with 9 bases spanning the gap. The CDR3 has 15 residues. CDR3 sequence reads: CASSESRTDTDTQYF. The CDR3 DNA sequence: TGCGCCAGCAGTGAGTCTCGGACAGACACAGATACGCAGTATTTT.

This clonotype was detected only a few times. This chain connects TRBV19 to TRBJ1-5; perhaps TRBD1 as D (5 bases). Germline assignment: CDR1 LNHDA and CDR2 SQIVND (reference sequence). V was shortened by 5 bases and J by 4 bases, with 15 bases between the two germline ends. There are 15 residues in the CDR3. The CDR3 DNA is TGTGCCAGTAGTCCAGGGTTGTTACGGAATCAGCCCCAGCATTTT. Translated, it gives CASSPGLLRNQPQHF. Complete variable domain (other parts from reference TRBV19 and TRBJ1-5): DGGITQSPKYLFRKEGQNVTLSCEQNLNHDAMYWYRQDPGQGLRLIYYSQIVNDFQKGDIAEGYSVSREKKESFPLTVTSAQKNPTAFYLCASSPGLLRNQPQHFGDGTRLSIL.

This clonotype was observed once. A junction boundary mismatches the germline segment, possibly from a read error. V is TRBV15 and J is TRBJ1-2; weak D call: TRBD1 (5 bases). The CDR3 spans 9 residues. In germline, CDR1 is LNHNV, CDR2 YYDKDF (reference sequence). CDR3 region: CATSERDDF. DNA for the CDR3: TGTGCCACCAGCGAGAGGGACGACTTC.